This entry lists 10 T cell receptor beta chains sequenced from one sample in a study of T cell repertoires in cytomegalovirus infection. These receptors are not linked to any known antigen. TCRdb recomputed calls from the reads with MiXCR, one row per CDR3 protein. The sample yields over 95,000 distinct CDR3 sequences, over 30% seen once. The sequenced sample was CD8+ T cells from cultured PBMCs, obtained from culture after CMV antigen stimulation. Receptor source: a human donor in good health (CMV status not recorded). Some clones in this sample may be carry-over from other donors' samples.

The table lists this clonotype with a few counts. V gene TRBV5-8 combines with J gene TRBJ2-5; D gene unclear. The CDR3 totals 14 residues. V was cut by 4 bases and J by 4 bases, with 14 bases left in between. CDR1 and CDR2 (germline): SGHTS, YDEGEE. CDR3 DNA: TGTGCCAGCAGCCCCCCGGGTAATGGAGAGACCCAGTACTTC. As protein: CASSPPGNGETQYF.

This chain connects TRBV7-9 to TRBJ2-5; TRBD2 matches 8 bases. J gave up 5 bases and V 3 bases, and 11 bases lay outside the gene matches. Per germline, CDR1 SEHNR and CDR2 FQNEAQ (reference sequence). The CDR3 totals 16 residues. This CDR3 reads CASSLSGLAGEETQYF. The DNA for the CDR3 is TGTGCCAGCAGCTTGAGCGGACTAGCTGGTGAGGAGACCCAGTACTTC.

This clonotype was recorded a few times. V usage is TRBV7-6 and J usage is TRBJ2-2, with no clear D. V was cut by 2 bases and J by 3 bases, with 16 bases left in between. Germline CDR1 reads SGHVS; CDR2 reads FNYEAQ. The CDR3 is 17 residues long. The CDR3 reads CASSLFYGTTDTGELFF. The CDR3 DNA reads as TGTGCCAGCAGCTTATTCTATGGCACAACGGACACCGGGGAGCTGTTTTTT.

The table lists this clonotype with a few counts. As DNA, the CDR3 is TGTGCCAGCAGCCTGCGGGACAGGTACAATGAGCAGTTCTTC. Protein sequence: CASSLRDRYNEQFF. This chain uses TRBV2 with TRBJ2-1; TRBD1 matches 8 bases. This CDR3 region has 14 residues. The V gene end was trimmed by 6 bases and the J gene end by 4 bases; junction bases not matched to a gene: 5. Germline CDR1 reads SNHLY; CDR2 reads FYNNEI.

The chain joins TRBV7-3 to TRBJ1-1; TRBD1 is a possible D gene (6 bases). Trimming took 5 bases from V and 0 from J, leaving 16 bases between them. This CDR3 spans 16 amino acids. Germline CDR1 SGHTA, CDR2 FQGTGA. The CDR3 spells CASSVRGSFMNTEAFF. Here the CDR3 DNA reads TGTGCCAGCAGCGTCAGGGGCTCTTTCATGAACACTGAAGCTTTCTTT. Variable domain in full (rest from reference TRBV7-3 and TRBJ1-1): GAGVSQTPSNKVTEKGKYVELRCDPISGHTALYWYRQSLGQGPEFLIYFQGTGAADDSGLPNDRFFAVRPEGSVSTLKIQRTERGDSAVYLCASSVRGSFMNTEAFFGQGTRLTVV.

The V gene is TRBV5-1, the J gene TRBJ2-1, with 7 bases matching TRBD2. The CDR3 sequence is 14 residues long. With 1 base clipped from V and 10 bases from J, the junction kept 8 bases outside the gene matches. CDR1 and CDR2 (germline): SGHRS, YFSETQ. CDR3 in DNA: TGCGCCAGCAGCTTGCGCGGGGGACCCAAAGAGCAGTTCTTC. Encoded protein: CASSLRGGPKEQFF.

J is TRBJ1-5 and V is TRBV4-1; 7 bases line up with TRBD1. This CDR3 spans 18 amino acids. Germline lookup yields CDR1 MGHRA and CDR2 YSYEKL. With 1 base clipped from V and 1 base from J, the junction kept 10 bases outside the gene matches. CDR3 protein: CASSQGLGTAESNQPQHF. The DNA of the CDR3 is TGCGCCAGCAGCCAAGGCCTTGGGACAGCAGAGAGCAATCAGCCCCAGCATTTT.

This clonotype occurred a few times. The chain couples TRBV29-1 to TRBJ2-1, with D perhaps matching TRBD2 (6 bases). Per the germline V gene, CDR1 is SQVTM and CDR2 is ANQGSEA. Trimming cost V 3 bases and J 9 bases, with 9 bases left between them. This CDR3 contains 11 residues. The CDR3 loop is CSVDGGTEQFF. In nucleotides, the CDR3 is TGCAGCGTTGACGGGGGAACTGAGCAGTTCTTC.

This clonotype turned up a few times. The chain carries TRBV12-3 or TRBV12-4 and TRBJ2-6; perhaps TRBD2 as D (5 bases). The CDR3 length is 15 residues. Deletions cut 3 bases from V and 4 bases from J, with 10 bases between. The chain's CDR3 is CASSFSGTGANVLTF. The CDR3 coding sequence is TGTGCCAGCAGTTTCAGCGGCACGGGGGCCAACGTCCTGACTTTC.

This clonotype has only a few counts. The chain employs TRBV7-8 and TRBJ2-3, with TRBD2 matching 8 bases. The V segment lost 5 bases and the J segment 2 bases; nucleotides outside the gene matches: 12. The CDR3 covers 17 residues. The germline V gene encodes CDR1 SGHVS and CDR2 FQNEAQ. The CDR3 DNA is TGTGCCAGCAGCCCGAAGCAAGGGCGGGGGGCCACAGATACGCAGTATTTT. This sequence encodes CASSPKQGRGATDTQYF. The whole variable domain, filled in from reference TRBV7-8 and TRBJ2-3, reads GAGVSQSPRYKVAKRGQDVALRCDPISGHVSLFWYQQALGQGPEFLTYFQNEAQLDKSGLPSDRFFAERPEGSVSTLKIQRTQQEDSAVYLCASSPKQGRGATDTQYFGPGTRLTVL.